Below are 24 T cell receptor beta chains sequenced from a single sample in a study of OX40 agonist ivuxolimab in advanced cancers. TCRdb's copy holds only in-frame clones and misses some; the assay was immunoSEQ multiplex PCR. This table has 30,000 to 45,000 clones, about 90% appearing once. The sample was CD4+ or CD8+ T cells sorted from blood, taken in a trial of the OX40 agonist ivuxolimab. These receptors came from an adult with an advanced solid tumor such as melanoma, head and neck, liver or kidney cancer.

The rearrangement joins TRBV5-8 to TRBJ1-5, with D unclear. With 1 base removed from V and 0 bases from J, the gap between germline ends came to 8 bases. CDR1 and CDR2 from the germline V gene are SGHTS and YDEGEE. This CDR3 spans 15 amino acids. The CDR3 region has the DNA TGTGCCAGCAGCTTGTGGGGTCCTAGCAATCAGCCCCAGCATTTT. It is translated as CASSLWGPSNQPQHF.

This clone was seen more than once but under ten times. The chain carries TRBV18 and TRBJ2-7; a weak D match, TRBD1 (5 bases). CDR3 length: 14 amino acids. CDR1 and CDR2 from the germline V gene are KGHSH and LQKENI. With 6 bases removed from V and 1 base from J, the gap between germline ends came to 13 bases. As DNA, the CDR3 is TGTGCCAGCTCTTCCCGAGACAGTTCCTACGAGCAGTACTTC. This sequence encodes CASSSRDSSYEQYF. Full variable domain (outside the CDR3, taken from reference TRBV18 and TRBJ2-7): NAGVMQNPRHLVRRRGQEARLRCSPMKGHSHVYWYRQLPEEGLKFMVYLQKENIIDESGMPKERFSAEFPKEGPSILRIQQVVRGDSAAYFCASSSRDSSYEQYFGPGTRLTVT.

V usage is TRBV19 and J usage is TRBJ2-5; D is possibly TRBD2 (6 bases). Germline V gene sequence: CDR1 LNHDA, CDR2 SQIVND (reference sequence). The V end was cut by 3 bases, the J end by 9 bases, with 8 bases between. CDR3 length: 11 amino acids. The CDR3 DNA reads TGTGCCAGTAGTATTCCGGGAGCCCAGTACTTC. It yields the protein CASSIPGAQYF.

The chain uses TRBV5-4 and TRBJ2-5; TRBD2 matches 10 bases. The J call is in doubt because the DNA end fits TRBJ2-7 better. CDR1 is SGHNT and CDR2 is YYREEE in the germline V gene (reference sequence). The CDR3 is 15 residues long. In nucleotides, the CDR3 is TGTGCCAGCAGCTTGCCGGCTAGCGGGAGCTACGAGCAGTACTTC. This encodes CASSLPASGSYEQYF.

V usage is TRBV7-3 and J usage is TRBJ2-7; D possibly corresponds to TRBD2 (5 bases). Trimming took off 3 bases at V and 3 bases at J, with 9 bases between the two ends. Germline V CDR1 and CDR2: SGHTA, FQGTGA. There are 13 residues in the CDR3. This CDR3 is CASSLGRGYEQYF. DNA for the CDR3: TGTGCCAGCAGCTTGGGCCGGGGCTACGAGCAGTACTTC.

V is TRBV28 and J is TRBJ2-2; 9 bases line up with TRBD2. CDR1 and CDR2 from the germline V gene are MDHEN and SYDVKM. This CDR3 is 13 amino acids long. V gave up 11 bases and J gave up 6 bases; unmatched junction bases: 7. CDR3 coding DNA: TGTGCCGGAAGGACTAGCGAGTCCGGGGAGCTGTTTTTT. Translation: CAGRTSESGELFF.

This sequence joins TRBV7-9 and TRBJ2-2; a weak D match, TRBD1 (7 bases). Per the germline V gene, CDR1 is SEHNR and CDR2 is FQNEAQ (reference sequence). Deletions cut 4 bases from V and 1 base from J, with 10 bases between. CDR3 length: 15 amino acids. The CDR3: CASSSRGVNTGELFF. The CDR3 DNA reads TGTGCCAGCAGCTCCAGGGGGGTGAACACCGGGGAGCTGTTTTTT.

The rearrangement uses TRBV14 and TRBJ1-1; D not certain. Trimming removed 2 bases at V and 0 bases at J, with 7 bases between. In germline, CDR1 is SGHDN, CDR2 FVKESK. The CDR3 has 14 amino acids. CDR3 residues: CASSQLAMNTEAFF. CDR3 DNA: TGTGCCAGCAGCCAACTCGCAATGAACACTGAAGCTTTCTTT.

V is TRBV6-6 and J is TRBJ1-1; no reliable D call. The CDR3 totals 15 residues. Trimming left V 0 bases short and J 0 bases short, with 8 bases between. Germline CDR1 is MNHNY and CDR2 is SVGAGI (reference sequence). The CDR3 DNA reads TGTGCCAGCAGTTACTCGCCGAGAATGAACACTGAAGCTTTCTTT. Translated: CASSYSPRMNTEAFF.

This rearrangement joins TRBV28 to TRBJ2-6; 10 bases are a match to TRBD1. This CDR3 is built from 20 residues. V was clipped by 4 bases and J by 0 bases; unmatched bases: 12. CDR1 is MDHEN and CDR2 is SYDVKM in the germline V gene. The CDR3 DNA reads TGTGCCAGCAGTTGGGGACAGGGGATCACAAAGGACTCTGGGGCCAACGTCCTGACTTTC. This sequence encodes CASSWGQGITKDSGANVLTF.

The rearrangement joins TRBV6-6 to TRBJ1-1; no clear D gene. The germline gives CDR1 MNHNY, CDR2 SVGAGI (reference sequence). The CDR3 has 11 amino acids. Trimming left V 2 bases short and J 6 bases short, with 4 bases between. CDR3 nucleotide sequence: TGTGCCAGCAGTTACAACCCTGAAGCTTTCTTT. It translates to CASSYNPEAFF.

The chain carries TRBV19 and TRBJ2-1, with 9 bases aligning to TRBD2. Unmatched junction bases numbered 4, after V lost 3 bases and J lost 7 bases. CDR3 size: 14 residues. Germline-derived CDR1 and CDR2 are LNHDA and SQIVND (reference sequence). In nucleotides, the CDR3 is TGTGCCAGTAGTATCAGCGGGAGGTTTAATGAGCAGTTCTTC. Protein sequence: CASSISGRFNEQFF.

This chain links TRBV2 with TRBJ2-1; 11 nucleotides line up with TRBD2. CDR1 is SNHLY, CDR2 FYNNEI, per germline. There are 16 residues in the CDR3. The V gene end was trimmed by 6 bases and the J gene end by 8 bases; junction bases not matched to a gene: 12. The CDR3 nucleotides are TGTGCCAGCAGAGGAGTTAGCGGGAGGGCCTCGGATGAGCAGTTCTTC. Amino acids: CASRGVSGRASDEQFF. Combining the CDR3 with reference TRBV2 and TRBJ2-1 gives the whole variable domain EPEVTQTPSHQVTQMGQEVILRCVPISNHLYFYWYRQILGQKVEFLVSFYNNEISEKSEIFDDQFSVERPDGSNFTLKIRSTKLEDSAMYFCASRGVSGRASDEQFFGPGTRLTVL.

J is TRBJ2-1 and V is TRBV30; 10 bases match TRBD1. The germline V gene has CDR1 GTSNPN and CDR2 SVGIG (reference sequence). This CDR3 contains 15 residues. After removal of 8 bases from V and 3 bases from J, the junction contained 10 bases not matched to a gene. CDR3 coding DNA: TGTGCCGGAGGGACAGGGGACAGGGTCTACAATGAGCAGTTCTTC. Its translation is CAGGTGDRVYNEQFF. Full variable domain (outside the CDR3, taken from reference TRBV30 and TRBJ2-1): SQTIHQWPATLVQPVGSPLSLECTVEGTSNPNLYWYRQAAGRGLQLLFYSVGIGQISSEVPQNLSASRPQDRQFILSSKKLLLSDSGFYLCAGGTGDRVYNEQFFGPGTRLTVL.

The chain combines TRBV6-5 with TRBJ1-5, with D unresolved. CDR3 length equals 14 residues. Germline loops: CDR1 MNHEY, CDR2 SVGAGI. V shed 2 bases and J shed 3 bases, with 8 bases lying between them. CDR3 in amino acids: CASSYRGDNQPQHF. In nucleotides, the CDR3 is TGTGCCAGCAGTTACAGAGGTGACAATCAGCCCCAGCATTTT.

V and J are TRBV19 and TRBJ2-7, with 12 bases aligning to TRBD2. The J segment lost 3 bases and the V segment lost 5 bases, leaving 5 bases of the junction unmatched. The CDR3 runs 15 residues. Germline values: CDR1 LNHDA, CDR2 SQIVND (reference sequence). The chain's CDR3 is CASSGGLAGHYEQYF. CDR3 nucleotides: TGTGCCAGTAGTGGAGGACTAGCGGGGCACTACGAGCAGTACTTC.

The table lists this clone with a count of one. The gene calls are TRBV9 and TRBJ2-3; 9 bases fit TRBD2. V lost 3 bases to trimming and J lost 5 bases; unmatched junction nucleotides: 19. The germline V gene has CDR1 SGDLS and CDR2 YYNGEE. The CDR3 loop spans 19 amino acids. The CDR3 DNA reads TGTGCCAGCAGCGACGGGGGAATAGAGCGGGAGGAGTCGGGAGATACGCAGTATTTT. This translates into CASSDGGIEREESGDTQYF.

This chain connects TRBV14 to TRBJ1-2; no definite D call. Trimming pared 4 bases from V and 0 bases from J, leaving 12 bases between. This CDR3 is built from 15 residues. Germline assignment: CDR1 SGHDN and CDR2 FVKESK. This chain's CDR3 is CASSPEADPNYGYTF. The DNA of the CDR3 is TGTGCCAGCAGCCCAGAGGCAGATCCTAACTATGGCTACACCTTC.

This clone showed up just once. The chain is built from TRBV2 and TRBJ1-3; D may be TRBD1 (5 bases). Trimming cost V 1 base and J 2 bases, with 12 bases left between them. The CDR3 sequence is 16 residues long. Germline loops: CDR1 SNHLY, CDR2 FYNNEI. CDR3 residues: CASSEVRPQAGNTIYF. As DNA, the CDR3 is TGTGCCAGCAGTGAAGTGAGACCACAGGCTGGAAACACCATATATTTT.

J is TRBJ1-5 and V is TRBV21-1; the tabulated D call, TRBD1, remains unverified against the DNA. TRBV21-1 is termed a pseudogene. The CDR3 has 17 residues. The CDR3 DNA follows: TGTGCCAGCAGCAAAGGGGGTTGGGACAGGCCGAATCAGCCCCAGCATTTT. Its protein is CASSKGGWDRPNQPQHF.

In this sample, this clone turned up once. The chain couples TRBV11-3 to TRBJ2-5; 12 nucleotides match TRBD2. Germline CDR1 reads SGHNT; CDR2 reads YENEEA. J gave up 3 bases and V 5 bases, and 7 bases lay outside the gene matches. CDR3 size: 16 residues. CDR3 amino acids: CASSQLTSGSKETQYF. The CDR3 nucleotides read TGTGCCAGCAGCCAACTGACTAGCGGGAGTAAAGAGACCCAGTACTTC.

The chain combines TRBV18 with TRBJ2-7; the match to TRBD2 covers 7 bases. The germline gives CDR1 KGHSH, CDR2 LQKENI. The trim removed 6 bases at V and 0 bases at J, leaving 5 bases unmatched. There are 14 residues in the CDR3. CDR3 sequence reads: CASSTGGPSYEQYF. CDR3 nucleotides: TGTGCCAGCTCCACGGGGGGACCCTCCTACGAGCAGTACTTC.

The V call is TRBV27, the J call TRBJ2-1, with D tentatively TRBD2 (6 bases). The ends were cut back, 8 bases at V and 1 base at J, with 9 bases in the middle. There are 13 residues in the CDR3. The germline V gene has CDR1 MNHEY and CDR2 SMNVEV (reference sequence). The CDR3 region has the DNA TGTGCCAGCCGGGGGAATTCCTACAATGAGCAGTTCTTC. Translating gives CASRGNSYNEQFF.

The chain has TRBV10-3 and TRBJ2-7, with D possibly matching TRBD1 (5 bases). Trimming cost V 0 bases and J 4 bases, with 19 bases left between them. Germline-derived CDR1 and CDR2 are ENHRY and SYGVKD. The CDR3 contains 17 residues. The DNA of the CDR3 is TGTGCCATCAGTGAGTCAGGTAGCTGGGGCTTGCCTTACGAGCAGTACTTC. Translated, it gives CAISESGSWGLPYEQYF.